The rows below give T cell receptor beta chains drawn from one sample of a study of blood T cell repertoires in COVID-19. TCRdb's copy holds only in-frame clones and misses some; the assay was immunoSEQ multiplex PCR. The sample contains approximately 110,000 clones, about 81% of which appear only once. The specimen sequenced was peripheral blood. The source is a man in his 70s with acute or convalescent COVID-19. Both conserved end residues are part of each CDR3. D genes are given only for firm matches. Clone size, where shown, is once, few, many, or a class for clones that have expanded.

j_call clone_size d_call v_call cdr3_aa cdr3_nt
TRBJ2-7 . . TRBV5-4 CASSLGGGAAYEQYF TGTGCCAGCAGCTTGGGAGGGGGGGCGGCCTACGAGCAGTACTTC
TRBJ1-5 . . TRBV2 CASSGDSNQPQHF TGTGCCAGCAGTGGTGACAGTAATCAGCCCCAGCATTTT
TRBJ2-7 . . TRBV19 CASSIFGTSYEQYF TGTGCCAGTAGTATATTTGGGACTTCTTACGAGCAGTACTTC
TRBJ2-1 many TRBD1 TRBV5-1 CASSLDRVQFF TGCGCCAGCAGCCTAGACAGGGTCCAGTTCTTC
TRBJ1-5 . . TRBV6-5 CASKRTESNQPQHF TGTGCCAGCAAGAGGACAGAGAGCAATCAGCCCCAGCATTTT
TRBJ2-2 . . TRBV5-1 CASSLVDRNTGELFF TGCGCCAGCAGCTTGGTGGACAGAAACACCGGGGAGCTGTTTTTT
TRBJ2-3 . . TRBV9 CASSVEGQGSPDTQYF TGTGCCAGCAGCGTAGAGGGTCAGGGTTCCCCAGATACGCAGTATTTT
TRBJ2-7 . . TRBV24-1 CATSDPRTPGSYEQYF TGTGCCACCAGTGATCCCAGAACCCCAGGATCCTACGAGCAGTACTTC
TRBJ2-3 . . TRBV6-2/TRBV6-3 CASSYGLLGSDTQYF TGTGCCAGCAGTTACGGCTTACTAGGGTCAGATACGCAGTATTTT
TRBJ1-6 . TRBD1 TRBV3-1/TRBV3-2 CASSFRDRGNSPLHF TGTGCCAGCAGTTTCCGGGACAGGGGCAATTCACCCCTCCACTTT
TRBJ2-1 . TRBD1 TRBV15 CATSKGQVYNEQFF TGTGCCACCAGCAAAGGACAGGTATACAATGAGCAGTTCTTC
TRBJ1-1 . . TRBV3-1/TRBV3-2 CASTGHGEAFF TGTGCCAGCACCGGACACGGAGAAGCTTTCTTT
TRBJ1-6 . . TRBV9 CASSVGPIIGALHF TGTGCCAGCAGCGTAGGACCTATTATCGGGGCCCTCCACTTT
TRBJ1-5 . . TRBV6-6 CASSQGRENQPQHF TGTGCCAGCAGTCAGGGGCGTGAAAATCAGCCCCAGCATTTT
TRBJ2-3 . . TRBV30 CAWRVQGGSTDTQYF TGTGCCTGGAGGGTACAGGGGGGGAGCACAGATACGCAGTATTTT
TRBJ1-5 . TRBD1 TRBV19 CASSRDRAGNQPQHF TGTGCCAGTAGTAGGGACAGGGCTGGCAATCAGCCCCAGCATTTT
TRBJ1-1 . TRBD1 TRBV6-5 CASWARGDTEAFF TGTGCCAGCTGGGCCAGGGGGGACACTGAAGCTTTCTTT
TRBJ1-4 . TRBD1 TRBV20-1 CSASGPDRVRKLFF TGCAGTGCTAGTGGGCCGGACAGGGTACGGAAACTGTTTTTT
TRBJ2-2 . TRBD2 TRBV10-2 CASTPRAGGTNTGELFF TGCGCCAGCACCCCTCGGGCGGGGGGGACGAACACCGGGGAGCTGTTTTTT
TRBJ2-1 . TRBD2 TRBV19 CASNEIHSGRTYNEQFF TGTGCCAGTAATGAAATTCATAGCGGGAGGACCTACAATGAGCAGTTCTTC
TRBJ2-2 . TRBD2 TRBV29-1 CSVGTSGTTGELFF TGCAGCGTAGGGACTAGCGGGACAACCGGGGAGCTGTTTTTT
TRBJ2-2 few . TRBV7-9 CASSLGAGRTGELFF TGTGCCAGCAGCTTAGGTGCAGGGAGGACCGGGGAGCTGTTTTTT
TRBJ2-3 . TRBD2 TRBV19 CASSSRLAGGITDTQYF TGTGCCAGTAGTAGCAGACTAGCGGGGGGCATCACAGATACGCAGTATTTT
TRBJ1-2 . . TRBV6-5 CASSYLGAYSGYGYTF TGTGCCAGCAGTTACTTAGGGGCCTACAGTGGGTATGGCTACACCTTC
TRBJ2-2 . . TRBV28 CASRDINTGELFF TGTGCCAGCCGGGACATAAACACCGGGGAGCTGTTTTTT
TRBJ1-2 . TRBD1 TRBV18 CASSLLPGQPKYGYTF TGTGCCAGCTCACTACTCCCGGGACAGCCTAAATATGGCTACACCTTC
TRBJ2-2 . . TRBV6-6 CASSRYGMGTGELFF TGTGCCAGCAGCCGATACGGGATGGGCACCGGGGAGCTGTTTTTT
TRBJ1-4 . TRBD1 TRBV6-5 CASSYYRGLDEKLFF TGTGCCAGCAGTTATTACAGGGGGTTGGATGAAAAACTGTTTTTT
TRBJ2-1 . TRBD2 TRBV7-2 CASSAGLVLFF TGTGCCAGCAGCGCCGGACTAGTGCTGTTCTTC
TRBJ2-1 . TRBD2 TRBV10-1 CATEKSSGGVRFF TGCGCCACCGAAAAATCTAGCGGGGGGGTTCGTTTCTTC
TRBJ1-4 . . TRBV19 CASTLGGENEKLFF TGTGCCAGTACCCTTGGAGGGGAGAATGAAAAACTGTTTTTT
TRBJ1-2 . . TRBV28 CASSSNSYGYTF TGTGCCAGCAGTTCCAACAGCTATGGCTACACCTTC
TRBJ1-3 . TRBD1 TRBV14 CASSQRWTGRSGNTIYF TGTGCCAGCAGCCAAAGGTGGACAGGACGCTCTGGAAACACCATATATTTT
TRBJ1-5 . TRBD1 TRBV19 CASSIPDRGRSNQPQHF TGTGCCAGTAGTATTCCGGACAGGGGACGGAGCAATCAGCCCCAGCATTTT
TRBJ2-1 . TRBD2 TRBV6-8 CAGWTPILTSGRAAYNEQFF TGTGCCGGATGGACCCCCATACTAACTAGCGGGCGAGCCGCTTACAATGAGCAGTTCTTC
TRBJ1-1 . TRBD1 TRBV28 CASSRTGGGNTEAFF TGTGCCAGCAGTCGGACAGGGGGCGGGAACACTGAAGCTTTCTTT
TRBJ2-1 . TRBD2 TRBV11-3 CASSLATPGLAGVDEQFF TGTGCCAGCAGCTTAGCCACCCCGGGACTAGCGGGAGTGGATGAGCAGTTCTTC
TRBJ1-5 . . TRBV21-1 CASSKGVRVYQPQHF TGTGCCAGCAGCAAAGGGGTCAGGGTTTATCAGCCCCAGCATTTT
TRBJ1-5 . . TRBV10-3 CAISERKVTRARNQPQHF TGTGCCATCAGTGAGAGGAAGGTCACCAGGGCGCGCAATCAGCCCCAGCATTTT
TRBJ1-1 . TRBD1 TRBV5-8 CASSHRGRANTEAFF TGTGCCAGCAGCCACAGGGGAAGGGCGAACACTGAAGCTTTCTTT
TRBJ1-2 . TRBD1 TRBV12-3/TRBV12-4 CASNRGQNYGYTF TGTGCCAGCAATAGGGGACAGAACTATGGCTACACCTTC
TRBJ1-5 few . TRBV2 CASRTQGNQPQHF TGTGCCAGCAGAACACAGGGCAATCAGCCCCAGCATTTT
TRBJ1-1 . . TRBV27 CASSLSFRRPAFF TGTGCCAGCAGTTTATCATTCCGGAGACCAGCTTTCTTT
TRBJ2-1 . TRBD2 TRBV7-3 CASSPSLAHNEQFF TGTGCCAGCAGCCCTTCACTAGCGCACAATGAGCAGTTCTTC